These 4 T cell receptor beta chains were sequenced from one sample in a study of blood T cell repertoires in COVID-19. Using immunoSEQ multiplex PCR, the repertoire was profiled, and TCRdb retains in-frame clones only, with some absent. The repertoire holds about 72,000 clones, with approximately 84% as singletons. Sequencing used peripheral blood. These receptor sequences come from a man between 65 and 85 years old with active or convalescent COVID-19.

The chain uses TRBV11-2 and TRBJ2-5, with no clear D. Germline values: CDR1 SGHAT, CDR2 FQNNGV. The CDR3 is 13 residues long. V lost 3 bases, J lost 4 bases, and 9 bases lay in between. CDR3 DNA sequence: TGTGCCAGCAGCTTCCCCAACTCAGAGACCCAGTACTTC. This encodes CASSFPNSETQYF.

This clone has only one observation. The CDR3: CASRWSRNQPQHF. CDR3 bases: TGTGCCAGCAGATGGAGTCGGAATCAGCCCCAGCATTTT. The chain carries TRBV6-5 and TRBJ1-5; no definite D call. Germline V gene lookup returns CDR1 MNHEY and CDR2 SVGAGI. Deletions cut 6 bases from V and 4 bases from J, with 10 bases between. This CDR3 comprises 13 residues.

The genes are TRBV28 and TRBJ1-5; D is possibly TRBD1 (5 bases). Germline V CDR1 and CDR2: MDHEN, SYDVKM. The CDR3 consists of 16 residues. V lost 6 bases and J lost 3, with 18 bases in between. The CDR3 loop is CASRLLGGRTNQPQHF. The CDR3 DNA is TGTGCCAGCAGGTTGTTGGGGGGTAGGACCAATCAGCCCCAGCATTTT. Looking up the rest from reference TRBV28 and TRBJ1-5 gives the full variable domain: DVKVTQSSRYLVKRTGEKVFLECVQDMDHENMFWYRQDPGLGLRLIYFSYDVKMKEKGDIPEGYSVSREKKERFSLILESASTNQTSMYLCASRLLGGRTNQPQHFGDGTRLSIL.

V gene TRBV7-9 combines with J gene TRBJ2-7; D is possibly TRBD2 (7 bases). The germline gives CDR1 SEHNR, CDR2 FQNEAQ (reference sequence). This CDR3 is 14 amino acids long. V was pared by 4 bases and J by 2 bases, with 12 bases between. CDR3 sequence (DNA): TGTGCCAGCAGCTCTAGGGGGGGGACCTACGAGCAGTACTTC. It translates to CASSSRGGTYEQYF.